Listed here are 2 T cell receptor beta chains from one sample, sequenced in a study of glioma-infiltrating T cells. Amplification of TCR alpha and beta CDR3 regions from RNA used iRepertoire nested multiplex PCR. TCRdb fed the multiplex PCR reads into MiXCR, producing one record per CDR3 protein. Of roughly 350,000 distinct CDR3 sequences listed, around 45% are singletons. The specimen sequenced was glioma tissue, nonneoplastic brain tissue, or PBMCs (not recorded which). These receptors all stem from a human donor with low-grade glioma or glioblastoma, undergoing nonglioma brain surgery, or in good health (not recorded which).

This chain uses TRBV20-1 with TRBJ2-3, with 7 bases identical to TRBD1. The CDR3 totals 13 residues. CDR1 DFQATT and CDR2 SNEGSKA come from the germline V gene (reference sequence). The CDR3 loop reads CGTDSYFGDTQYF. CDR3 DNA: TGCGGGACAGACAGTTACTTTGGGGATACGCAGTATTTT.

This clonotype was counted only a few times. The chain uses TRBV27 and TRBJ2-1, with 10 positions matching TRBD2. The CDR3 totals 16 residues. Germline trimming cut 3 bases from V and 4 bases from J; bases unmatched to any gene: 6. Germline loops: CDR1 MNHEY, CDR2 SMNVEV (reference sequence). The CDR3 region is CASSFLAGDSYNEQFF. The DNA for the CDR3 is TGTGCCAGCAGTTTCCTAGCGGGGGATTCGTACAATGAGCAGTTCTTC.